This T cell receptor beta chain was recorded in a study of blood T cell repertoires in COVID-19. Whole-study context: Nucleic acid was either cDNA or gDNA, and it came from T cells, B-cell-depleted T cells, or PBMCs.

This clone appeared once. The junction shows a germline mismatch at one end, possibly a read error. Germline CDR1 SGHDT, CDR2 YYEEEE. This CDR3 has 17 residues. Produced via immunoSEQ multiplex PCR; TCRdb's table is partial and in-frame only. This table holds fewer than 80,000 clones, approximately 86% found once. This clonotype originated in an elderly man with COVID-19, enrolled during active disease. The chain carries TRBV5-6 and TRBJ2-1; 12 nucleotides line up with TRBD1. Sequencing was performed on peripheral blood. The CDR3 nucleotides are TGTGCCAGCAGCTCCCTCCGGGACAGGGGGCAGTACAGTGAGCAGTTCTTC. Residues: CASSSLRDRGQYSEQFF. Together with reference TRBV5-6 and TRBJ2-1, the CDR3 gives the full variable domain: DAGVTQSPTHLIKTRGQQVTLRCSPKSGHDTVSWYQQALGQGPQFIFQYYEEEERQRGNFPDRFSGHQFPNYSSELNVNALLLGDSALYLCASSSLRDRGQYSEQFFGPGTRLTVL.